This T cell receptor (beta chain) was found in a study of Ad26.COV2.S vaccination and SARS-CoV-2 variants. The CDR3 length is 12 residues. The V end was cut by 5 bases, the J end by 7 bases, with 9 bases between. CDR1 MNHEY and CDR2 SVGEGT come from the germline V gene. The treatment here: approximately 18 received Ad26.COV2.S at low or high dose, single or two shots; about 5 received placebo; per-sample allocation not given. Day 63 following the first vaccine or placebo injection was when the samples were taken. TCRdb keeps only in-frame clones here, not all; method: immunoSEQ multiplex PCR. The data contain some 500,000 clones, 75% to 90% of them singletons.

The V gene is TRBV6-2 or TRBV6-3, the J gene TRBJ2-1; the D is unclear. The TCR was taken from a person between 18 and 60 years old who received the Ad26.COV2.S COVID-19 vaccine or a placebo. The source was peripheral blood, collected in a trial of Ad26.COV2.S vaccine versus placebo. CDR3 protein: CASSVQRNEQFF. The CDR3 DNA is TGTGCCAGCAGTGTTCAAAGAAATGAGCAGTTCTTC.